This TCR beta chain was captured by sequencing in a study of cytomegalovirus exposure and HLA in healthy donors. Participants comprised healthy donors of bone marrow. With 60 Vbeta and 13 Jbeta primers, the PCR was carried out. Generated by immunoSEQ multiplex PCR, the TCRdb table keeps only in-frame clones and is missing some. The repertoire holds roughly 110,000 clones, with about 70% as singletons. Findings and caveats of the study: In a later analysis, TCR beta V- and J-gene trimming was associated with a missense DCLRE1C variant.

Of note for this clone: What it binds is unknown.

J lost 0 bases, V lost 1 base, and 3 bases had no gene match. This CDR3 comprises 14 residues. The V gene's germline CDR1 is GTSNPN and CDR2 SVGIG (reference sequence). The chain recombines TRBV30 with TRBJ2-7; 7 nucleotides agree with TRBD2. Sequenced material: PBMCs. The clonotype comes from a human donor in good health. The CDR3 bases are TGTGCCTGGAGTGGGGGGGGAAGCTCCTACGAGCAGTACTTC. Amino acids: CAWSGGGSSYEQYF.